The next 10 T cell receptor beta chains were all read from a single sample in a study of cytomegalovirus exposure and HLA in healthy donors. This PCR relied on a set of 60 Vbeta primers and 13 Jbeta primers. Generated by immunoSEQ multiplex PCR, the TCRdb table keeps only in-frame clones and is missing some. The sample lists under 200,000 clones; approximately 81% were seen once. Input material: PBMCs. These TCRs come from a female donor in good health and CMV-seronegative.

This clone was seen more than once but under ten times. The J gene is TRBJ1-5, the V gene TRBV19; the D gene is possibly TRBD1 (6 bases). The CDR3 is 16 residues long. Germline V lookup: CDR1 LNHDA, CDR2 SQIVND (reference sequence). The V and J ends lost 6 bases and 7 bases respectively, with 22 bases between them. This CDR3 is CASSGRPQGTLQPQHF. In nucleotides, the CDR3 is TGTGCCAGTAGCGGCCGACCGCAGGGGACGTTACAGCCCCAGCATTTT.

The J gene is TRBJ1-3, the V gene TRBV28, with 7 nucleotides matching TRBD1. Losses at the gene ends were 5 bases for V and 0 bases for J; bases not matched to a gene: 7. This CDR3 comprises 16 residues. The germline V gene encodes CDR1 MDHEN and CDR2 SYDVKM. Here the CDR3 reads CASSPLGQRSGNTIYF. CDR3 coding DNA: TGTGCCAGCAGTCCGCTGGGACAGCGCTCTGGAAACACCATATATTTT.

The gene calls are TRBV28 and TRBJ2-7, with 13 bases lining up with TRBD2. From germline, CDR1 is MDHEN and CDR2 SYDVKM. V lost 6 bases to trimming and J lost 3 bases; unmatched junction nucleotides: 11. The CDR3 totals 17 residues. As DNA, the CDR3 is TGTGCCAGCAGGCGTCAGGGACTAGCGGGATTTTTCTACGAGCAGTACTTC. Protein sequence: CASRRQGLAGFFYEQYF.

The chain couples TRBV6-5 to TRBJ2-5; D possibly corresponds to TRBD1 (5 bases). Germline V gene sequence: CDR1 MNHEY, CDR2 SVGAGI. Trimming pared 5 bases from V and 5 bases from J, leaving 18 bases between. This CDR3 is 15 amino acids long. This chain's CDR3 is CASSPNQGIGETQYF. CDR3 in DNA: TGTGCCAGCAGTCCCAACCAGGGTATCGGGGAGACCCAGTACTTC.

Worth noting for this clone: Relative to the germline gene, one junction end is altered; a read error may explain this. Other DNA sequences in this sample translate to the same CDR3. The V call is TRBV4-3, the J call TRBJ1-5; TRBD1 might be the D (5 bases). The CDR3 has 13 amino acids. From germline, CDR1 is LGHNA and CDR2 YSLEER. The CDR3 DNA reads TGCGCCAGCAGCCAAGAATGGGGGAGGACCCAACATTTT. Translating gives CASSQEWGRTQHF.

The sample holds a few counts of this clone. The chain couples TRBV15 to TRBJ1-5; 8 nucleotides align to TRBD1. Germline V gene data show CDR1 as LNHNV and CDR2 as YYDKDF (reference sequence). The trim removed 1 base at V and 7 bases at J, leaving 6 bases unmatched. The CDR3 spans 15 residues. CDR3 region: CATSRGSQGDQPQHF. The DNA of the CDR3 is TGTGCCACCAGCAGAGGTTCACAGGGGGACCAGCCCCAGCATTTT.

This chain links TRBV25-1 with TRBJ1-6; 9 bases fit TRBD1. Germline-derived CDR1 and CDR2 are MGHDK and SYGVNS. CDR3 length equals 15 residues. Trimming cost V 5 bases and J 8 bases; bases outside gene matches: 7. CDR3 nucleotides: TGTGCCAGCAGTCCCCGGGACAGGGCACATTCACCCCTCCACTTT. As protein: CASSPRDRAHSPLHF.

The table lists this clone with a few counts. The chain carries TRBV2 and TRBJ2-1, with D possibly being TRBD2 (6 bases). Trimming left V 0 bases short and J 0 bases short, with 9 bases between. This CDR3 spans 16 amino acids. Germline V gene data show CDR1 as SNHLY and CDR2 as FYNNEI. The CDR3 nucleotides are TGTGCCAGCAGTGAAGCGGCGGGGAGCTCCTACAATGAGCAGTTCTTC. Its protein is CASSEAAGSSYNEQFF.

The rearrangement joins TRBV27 to TRBJ2-2; no reliable D call. Trimming took off 1 base at V and 6 bases at J, with 12 bases between the two ends. Germline V gene data show CDR1 as MNHEY and CDR2 as SMNVEV (reference sequence). The CDR3 length is 15 residues. CDR3 region: CASSLFSRWSGELFF. The CDR3 coding sequence is TGTGCCAGCAGTTTATTTTCCAGGTGGTCCGGGGAGCTGTTTTTT.

V gene TRBV13 combines with J gene TRBJ2-7; D is unclear. This CDR3 contains 14 residues. The germline V and J ends were trimmed by 7 bases and 0 bases, with 13 bases remaining between them. Germline CDR1 and CDR2: PRHDT and FYEKMQ (reference sequence). The CDR3 protein is CASNTAKSSYEQYF. CDR3 nucleotide sequence: TGTGCCAGCAATACAGCCAAGAGCTCCTACGAGCAGTACTTC.